This is a list of T cell receptor beta chains from one sample in a study of patients and donors after allogeneic stem cell transplantation. TCRdb analysed the RT-PCR reads with MiXCR anew, one entry per CDR3 protein. The table shows about a million distinct CDR3 sequences, with roughly 18% occurring only once. Sequencing input: blood, either unsorted or a sorted T cell fraction (not recorded which). All receptors derive from a human donor who was either an allogeneic HSCT recipient or a stem cell or donor lymphocyte infusion donor (not recorded which). It is not recorded whose cells these are; they may come from a transplant donor. Both conserved end residues are part of each CDR3. The D gene is left open where the match is weak.

D gene | J gene | V gene | CDR3 length | CDR3 protein
TRBD1 | TRBJ1-1 | TRBV5-6 | 16 | CASSSKGDREGTEAFF
TRBD2 | TRBJ2-1 | TRBV27 | 18 | CASSLLLAGGTSYNEQFF
NA | TRBJ2-7 | TRBV12-3/TRBV12-4 | 13 | CASSRPGLHEQYF
TRBD2 | TRBJ2-5 | TRBV28 | 16 | CASRTGTSGSTETQYF
NA | TRBJ2-7 | TRBV30 | 13 | CAWRGDTSYEQYF
NA | TRBJ1-1 | TRBV10-3 | 12 | CATHGGNTEAFF
NA | TRBJ1-5 | TRBV2 | 14 | CASSEYNSNQPQHF
NA | TRBJ1-1 | TRBV29-1 | 11 | CSVEPGTEAFF
NA | TRBJ1-6 | TRBV2 | 15 | CASSVGGLGNSPLHF
NA | TRBJ2-2 | TRBV11-2 | 14 | CASSRIEGTGELFF
TRBD2 | TRBJ2-3 | TRBV5-4 | 15 | CASSPKLAGVDTQYF
NA | TRBJ2-1 | TRBV11-3 | 16 | CASSRGRSTGYNEQFF
NA | TRBJ2-7 | TRBV11-3 | 11 | CASGSPYEQYF
NA | TRBJ1-6 | TRBV12-3/TRBV12-4 | 12 | CASTPISSPLHF
NA | TRBJ1-6 | TRBV4-3 | 15 | CASSQRIQGSSPLHF
NA | TRBJ2-1 | TRBV24-1 | 13 | CATSELHPYRQFF
NA | TRBJ1-1 | TRBV12-3/TRBV12-4 | 16 | CASSSPNWGRNTEAFF
NA | TRBJ2-2 | TRBV12-3/TRBV12-4 | 13 | CASSLWETGELFF
NA | TRBJ2-5 | TRBV18 | 15 | CASSPPHALQETQYF
NA | TRBJ2-7 | TRBV20-1 | 16 | CSARDLGGKSSYEQYF
TRBD1 | TRBJ1-1 | TRBV29-1 | 15 | CSVEDTDRVVSEAFF
NA | TRBJ2-3 | TRBV10-3 | 13 | CAIVASSTDTQYF
NA | TRBJ2-5 | TRBV5-1 | 15 | CASSFSGAEQETQYF
NA | TRBJ2-7 | TRBV5-1 | 14 | CASSLQEGGYEQYF